This T cell receptor beta chain was recorded in a study of T cell repertoires in cytomegalovirus infection. Study overall: It can be stated that public TCR beta signatures indicated CMV infection as well as a matching HLA type. Broader study findings: Summed frequency of shared TCR beta families picked out CMV carriers who also had the relevant HLA.

The CDR3 consists of 14 residues. The ends were cut back, 2 bases at V and 0 bases at J, with 7 bases in the middle. CDR1 is SGHTA and CDR2 is FQGNSA in the germline V gene. TCRdb analysed the reads with MiXCR anew, one entry per CDR3 protein. The data hold 630,000 or so distinct CDR3 sequences, with more than 20% observed a single time. The sample holds many counts of this clonotype. Its antigen is unknown. The V gene is TRBV7-2, the J gene TRBJ1-1; D is undetermined. The TCR was taken from a human donor in good health (CMV status not recorded). Some clones in this sample may be carry-over from other donors' samples. Sequenced: CD8+ T cells from PBMCs. The CDR3 DNA reads TGTGCCAGCAGCTTAATTGCGCTGAACACTGAAGCTTTCTTT. Translation gives CASSLIALNTEAFF. Based on the CDR3 plus reference TRBV7-2 and TRBJ1-1, the full variable domain is GAGVSQSPSNKVTEKGKDVELRCDPISGHTALYWYRQSLGQGLEFLIYFQGNSAPDKSGLPSDRFSAERTGGSVSTLTIQRTQQEDSAVYLCASSLIALNTEAFFGQGTRLTVV.